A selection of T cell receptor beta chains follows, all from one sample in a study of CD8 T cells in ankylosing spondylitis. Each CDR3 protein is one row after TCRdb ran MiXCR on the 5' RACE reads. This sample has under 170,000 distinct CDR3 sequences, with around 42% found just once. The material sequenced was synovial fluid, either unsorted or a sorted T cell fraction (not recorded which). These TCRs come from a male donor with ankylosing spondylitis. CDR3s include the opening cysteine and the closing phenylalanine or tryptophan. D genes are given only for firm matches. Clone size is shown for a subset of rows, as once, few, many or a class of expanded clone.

cdr3_aa: CASSEGGTGSEQYF
cdr3_nt: TGTGCCAGCAGTGAGGGGGGGACAGGTTCCGAGCAGTACTTC
j_call: TRBJ2-7
v_call: TRBV2
cdr3_length: 14
clone_size: few
d_call: .

cdr3_aa: CASSEGLAATGELFF
cdr3_nt: TGTGCCAGCAGTGAGGGACTAGCGGCCACCGGGGAGCTGTTTTTT
j_call: TRBJ2-2
v_call: TRBV6-2/TRBV6-3
cdr3_length: 15
clone_size: .
d_call: TRBD2

cdr3_aa: CASSNQGEDTQYF
cdr3_nt: TGTGCCAGCAGCAACCAGGGGGAAGATACGCAGTATTTT
j_call: TRBJ2-3
v_call: TRBV12-3/TRBV12-4
cdr3_length: 13
clone_size: .
d_call: TRBD1

cdr3_aa: CAWSGLDYGYTF
cdr3_nt: TGTGCCTGGAGTGGTCTGGACTATGGCTACACCTTC
j_call: TRBJ1-2
v_call: TRBV30
cdr3_length: 12
clone_size: few
d_call: .

cdr3_aa: CASSSSGGEQFF
cdr3_nt: TGTGCCAGCAGTTCAAGCGGGGGTGAGCAGTTCTTC
j_call: TRBJ2-1
v_call: TRBV5-6
cdr3_length: 12
clone_size: .
d_call: TRBD2

cdr3_aa: CASSQVGSSNQPQHF
cdr3_nt: TGCGCCAGCAGCCAAGTGGGCAGCAGCAATCAGCCCCAGCATTTT
j_call: TRBJ1-5
v_call: TRBV4-1
cdr3_length: 15
clone_size: .
d_call: .

cdr3_aa: CSAHPSGGVETQYF
cdr3_nt: TGCAGTGCCCATCCTAGCGGGGGGGTTGAGACCCAGTACTTC
j_call: TRBJ2-5
v_call: TRBV20-1
cdr3_length: 14
clone_size: .
d_call: TRBD2

cdr3_aa: CSARGLAGDYEQYF
cdr3_nt: TGCAGTGCTAGGGGACTAGCGGGGGACTACGAGCAGTACTTC
j_call: TRBJ2-7
v_call: TRBV20-1
cdr3_length: 14
clone_size: .
d_call: TRBD2

cdr3_aa: CASSPPTSGSNQETQYF
cdr3_nt: TGTGCCAGCAGCCCACCGACTAGCGGATCGAACCAAGAGACCCAGTACTTC
j_call: TRBJ2-5
v_call: TRBV7-8
cdr3_length: 17
clone_size: .
d_call: TRBD2

cdr3_aa: CASSKTGGYTEAFF
cdr3_nt: TGTGCCAGCAGCAAAACAGGGGGGTACACTGAAGCTTTCTTT
j_call: TRBJ1-1
v_call: TRBV7-2
cdr3_length: 14
clone_size: few
d_call: TRBD1

cdr3_aa: CASSLGQEGSPLHF
cdr3_nt: TGCGCCAGCAGCTTAGGACAGGAAGGTTCACCCCTCCACTTT
j_call: TRBJ1-6
v_call: TRBV5-1
cdr3_length: 14
clone_size: .
d_call: TRBD1

cdr3_aa: CASSQDSSNQPQHF
cdr3_nt: TGTGCCAGCAGCCAGGACAGTAGCAATCAGCCCCAGCATTTT
j_call: TRBJ1-5
v_call: TRBV4-2
cdr3_length: 14
clone_size: .
d_call: .

cdr3_aa: CASSQDLYPEAFF
cdr3_nt: TGTGCCAGCAGCCAAGATCTGTACCCTGAAGCTTTCTTT
j_call: TRBJ1-1
v_call: TRBV4-2
cdr3_length: 13
clone_size: .
d_call: .

cdr3_aa: CASTWSGTTALQFF
cdr3_nt: TGTGCCAGCACCTGGTCGGGGACAACGGCCCTGCAGTTCTTC
j_call: TRBJ2-1
v_call: TRBV5-6
cdr3_length: 14
clone_size: many
d_call: .

cdr3_aa: CASSFGAYNEQFF
cdr3_nt: TGTGCCAGCAGCTTCGGAGCCTACAATGAGCAGTTCTTC
j_call: TRBJ2-1
v_call: TRBV7-6
cdr3_length: 13
clone_size: .
d_call: .

cdr3_aa: CASTTRTAEWGAEAFF
cdr3_nt: TGTGCCAGCACCACTAGGACGGCTGAATGGGGCGCTGAAGCTTTCTTT
j_call: TRBJ1-1
v_call: TRBV9
cdr3_length: 16
clone_size: few
d_call: .

cdr3_aa: CASSQQQEPNQPQHF
cdr3_nt: TGCGCCAGCAGCCAGCAACAGGAACCCAATCAGCCCCAGCATTTT
j_call: TRBJ1-5
v_call: TRBV4-1
cdr3_length: 15
clone_size: .
d_call: .

cdr3_aa: CASSPGTSGSYNEQFF
cdr3_nt: TGTGCCAGCAGCCCAGGGACTAGCGGGAGTTACAATGAGCAGTTCTTC
j_call: TRBJ2-1
v_call: TRBV9
cdr3_length: 16
clone_size: .
d_call: TRBD2

cdr3_aa: CASSSGLPPNNEQFF
cdr3_nt: TGTGCCAGCAGTTCGGGACTGCCTCCAAACAATGAGCAGTTCTTC
j_call: TRBJ2-1
v_call: TRBV12-3/TRBV12-4
cdr3_length: 15
clone_size: .
d_call: .

cdr3_aa: CSARDPSGTYEQYF
cdr3_nt: TGCAGTGCTAGAGATCCTAGCGGAACCTACGAGCAGTACTTC
j_call: TRBJ2-7
v_call: TRBV20-1
cdr3_length: 14
clone_size: few
d_call: TRBD2

cdr3_aa: CASSLMTSGNTGELFF
cdr3_nt: TGTGCCAGCAGCTTAATGACCTCCGGGAACACCGGGGAGCTGTTTTTT
j_call: TRBJ2-2
v_call: TRBV11-2
cdr3_length: 16
clone_size: .
d_call: .

cdr3_aa: CASSDFLVDSPLHF
cdr3_nt: TGTGCCAGTAGCGATTTTTTGGTGGATTCACCCCTCCACTTT
j_call: TRBJ1-6
v_call: TRBV19
cdr3_length: 14
clone_size: many
d_call: .

cdr3_aa: CASRHGDRYNEQFF
cdr3_nt: TGTGCCAGCCGACACGGGGACCGCTACAATGAGCAGTTCTTC
j_call: TRBJ2-1
v_call: TRBV3-1
cdr3_length: 14
clone_size: .
d_call: .

cdr3_aa: CSVEGLAGEVETQYF
cdr3_nt: TGCAGCGTTGAGGGACTAGCGGGAGAGGTAGAGACCCAGTACTTC
j_call: TRBJ2-5
v_call: TRBV29-1
cdr3_length: 15
clone_size: few
d_call: TRBD2

cdr3_aa: CASRKSSGTGGCYEQYF
cdr3_nt: TGTGCCAGCAGAAAATCCTCCGGGACAGGGGGTTGCTACGAGCAGTACTTC
j_call: TRBJ2-7
v_call: TRBV21-1
cdr3_length: 17
clone_size: once
d_call: .

cdr3_aa: CASSHTERSSSYNEQFF
cdr3_nt: TGTGCCAGCAGTCACACCGAGCGTTCAAGCTCCTACAATGAGCAGTTCTTC
j_call: TRBJ2-1
v_call: TRBV12-3/TRBV12-4
cdr3_length: 17
clone_size: .
d_call: .

cdr3_aa: CASSDRWATYNEQFF
cdr3_nt: TGTGCCAGCAGCGATCGCTGGGCGACCTACAATGAGCAGTTCTTC
j_call: TRBJ2-1
v_call: TRBV7-7
cdr3_length: 15
clone_size: few
d_call: .

cdr3_aa: CASSLGHRMNTEAFF
cdr3_nt: TGTGCCAGCAGCTTAGGACACCGGATGAACACTGAAGCTTTCTTT
j_call: TRBJ1-1
v_call: TRBV13
cdr3_length: 15
clone_size: .
d_call: .

cdr3_aa: CASSRPRAGGKWSADTQYF
cdr3_nt: TGCGCCAGCAGCAGGCCCCGGGCGGGAGGAAAATGGAGCGCAGATACGCAGTATTTT
j_call: TRBJ2-3
v_call: TRBV5-1
cdr3_length: 19
clone_size: few
d_call: TRBD2

cdr3_aa: CASQSRVPGGHQPQHF
cdr3_nt: TGTGCCAGTCAATCCAGGGTACCCGGTGGCCATCAGCCCCAGCATTTT
j_call: TRBJ1-5
v_call: TRBV27
cdr3_length: 16
clone_size: .
d_call: .

cdr3_aa: CASSKEGETSGSKETQYF
cdr3_nt: TGTGCCAGCAGCAAAGAGGGTGAGACTAGCGGGAGTAAAGAGACCCAGTACTTC
j_call: TRBJ2-5
v_call: TRBV21-1
cdr3_length: 18
clone_size: many
d_call: .

cdr3_aa: CASSPQGTNEKLFF
cdr3_nt: TGTGCCAGCAGCCCACAGGGAACTAATGAAAAACTGTTTTTT
j_call: TRBJ1-4
v_call: TRBV7-9
cdr3_length: 14
clone_size: .
d_call: .

cdr3_aa: CASSGTGSTDTQYF
cdr3_nt: TGTGCCAGCAGCGGAACGGGCAGCACAGATACGCAGTATTTT
j_call: TRBJ2-3
v_call: TRBV9
cdr3_length: 14
clone_size: few
d_call: .

cdr3_aa: CASSLLAGLPWGGGTDTQYF
cdr3_nt: TGTGCCAGCAGCTTACTAGCGGGACTCCCCTGGGGGGGGGGCACAGATACGCAGTATTTT
j_call: TRBJ2-3
v_call: TRBV11-2
cdr3_length: 20
clone_size: .
d_call: TRBD2

cdr3_aa: CASRRVGQAYNEQFF
cdr3_nt: TGCGCCAGCCGACGAGTGGGACAGGCTTACAATGAGCAGTTCTTC
j_call: TRBJ2-1
v_call: TRBV12-3/TRBV12-4
cdr3_length: 15
clone_size: .
d_call: TRBD1

cdr3_aa: CSARDSGLADSYEQYF
cdr3_nt: TGCAGTGCTAGGGATTCGGGACTAGCGGACTCCTACGAGCAGTACTTC
j_call: TRBJ2-7
v_call: TRBV20-1
cdr3_length: 16
clone_size: .
d_call: TRBD2

cdr3_aa: CASSLVVTSGRRGFEQFF
cdr3_nt: TGTGCCAGCAGTCTAGTGGTGACTAGCGGGAGAAGGGGCTTTGAGCAGTTCTTC
j_call: TRBJ2-1
v_call: TRBV11-1
cdr3_length: 18
clone_size: few
d_call: TRBD2

cdr3_aa: CASSQGTADTDTQYF
cdr3_nt: TGTGCCAGCAGCCAAGGGACAGCTGACACAGATACGCAGTATTTT
j_call: TRBJ2-3
v_call: TRBV11-2
cdr3_length: 15
clone_size: .
d_call: TRBD1

cdr3_aa: CASRSGDYPEWEQYF
cdr3_nt: TGTGCCAGCAGGTCCGGGGACTACCCGGAATGGGAGCAGTACTTC
j_call: TRBJ2-7
v_call: TRBV11-1
cdr3_length: 15
clone_size: .
d_call: TRBD2

cdr3_aa: CASSPHEDQPQHF
cdr3_nt: TGTGCCAGCAGTCCCCACGAGGATCAGCCCCAGCATTTT
j_call: TRBJ1-5
v_call: TRBV9
cdr3_length: 13
clone_size: .
d_call: .

cdr3_aa: CSAKARDSSSYTF
cdr3_nt: TGCAGCGCGAAAGCCCGGGACAGCTCTAGCTACACCTTC
j_call: TRBJ1-2
v_call: TRBV29-1
cdr3_length: 13
clone_size: few
d_call: TRBD1

cdr3_aa: CASSESGASHTGELFF
cdr3_nt: TGTGCCAGCAGTGAATCGGGGGCTAGTCACACCGGGGAGCTGTTTTTT
j_call: TRBJ2-2
v_call: TRBV6-1
cdr3_length: 16
clone_size: .
d_call: .

cdr3_aa: CASSVGPHTGELFF
cdr3_nt: TGTGCCAGCAGTGTAGGGCCCCACACCGGGGAGCTGTTTTTT
j_call: TRBJ2-2
v_call: TRBV6-1
cdr3_length: 14
clone_size: few
d_call: .

cdr3_aa: CASSQGQGSLNEQFF
cdr3_nt: TGTGCCAGCAGCCAAGGGCAGGGTAGTCTCAATGAGCAGTTCTTC
j_call: TRBJ2-1
v_call: TRBV7-9
cdr3_length: 15
clone_size: once
d_call: .

cdr3_aa: CASSRWAGGRTEAFF
cdr3_nt: TGTGCCAGCAGCCGGTGGGCGGGGGGCAGGACTGAAGCTTTCTTT
j_call: TRBJ1-1
v_call: TRBV11-2
cdr3_length: 15
clone_size: few
d_call: .

cdr3_aa: CATSDLSDTGELFF
cdr3_nt: TGTGCCACCAGTGATTTATCGGACACCGGGGAGCTGTTTTTT
j_call: TRBJ2-2
v_call: TRBV24-1
cdr3_length: 14
clone_size: .
d_call: .

cdr3_aa: CSVELWGRDTGELFF
cdr3_nt: TGCAGCGTTGAGCTATGGGGGCGCGACACCGGGGAGCTGTTTTTT
j_call: TRBJ2-2
v_call: TRBV29-1
cdr3_length: 15
clone_size: few
d_call: .

cdr3_aa: CASSLWTSDYNEQFF
cdr3_nt: TGTGCCAGCAGCTTATGGACAAGCGACTACAATGAGCAGTTCTTC
j_call: TRBJ2-1
v_call: TRBV7-2
cdr3_length: 15
clone_size: few
d_call: .

cdr3_aa: CASSPKAEPYNSPLHF
cdr3_nt: TGCGCCAGCAGCCCCAAGGCGGAGCCTTATAATTCACCCCTCCACTTT
j_call: TRBJ1-6
v_call: TRBV4-1
cdr3_length: 16
clone_size: .
d_call: .

cdr3_aa: CASSPPPFGNEQFF
cdr3_nt: TGTGCCAGCTCACCACCCCCTTTCGGCAATGAGCAGTTCTTC
j_call: TRBJ2-1
v_call: TRBV18
cdr3_length: 14
clone_size: medium-sized
d_call: .

cdr3_aa: CASSDRAREKLFF
cdr3_nt: TGTGCCAGCAGCGACAGGGCGAGGGAAAAACTGTTTTTT
j_call: TRBJ1-4
v_call: TRBV12-3/TRBV12-4
cdr3_length: 13
clone_size: .
d_call: TRBD1

cdr3_aa: CSASVCASGGVYSSTDTQYF
cdr3_nt: TGCAGTGCTAGCGTATGTGCTAGCGGGGGGGTCTACTCTAGCACAGATACGCAGTATTTT
j_call: TRBJ2-3
v_call: TRBV20-1
cdr3_length: 20
clone_size: .
d_call: TRBD2

cdr3_aa: CASSFDSWNTEAFF
cdr3_nt: TGCGCCAGCAGCTTTGACAGTTGGAACACTGAAGCTTTCTTT
j_call: TRBJ1-1
v_call: TRBV5-1
cdr3_length: 14
clone_size: few
d_call: .

cdr3_aa: CASSTPPYGYTF
cdr3_nt: TGTGCCAGCAGCACCCCTCCCTATGGCTACACCTTC
j_call: TRBJ1-2
v_call: TRBV12-3/TRBV12-4
cdr3_length: 12
clone_size: .
d_call: .